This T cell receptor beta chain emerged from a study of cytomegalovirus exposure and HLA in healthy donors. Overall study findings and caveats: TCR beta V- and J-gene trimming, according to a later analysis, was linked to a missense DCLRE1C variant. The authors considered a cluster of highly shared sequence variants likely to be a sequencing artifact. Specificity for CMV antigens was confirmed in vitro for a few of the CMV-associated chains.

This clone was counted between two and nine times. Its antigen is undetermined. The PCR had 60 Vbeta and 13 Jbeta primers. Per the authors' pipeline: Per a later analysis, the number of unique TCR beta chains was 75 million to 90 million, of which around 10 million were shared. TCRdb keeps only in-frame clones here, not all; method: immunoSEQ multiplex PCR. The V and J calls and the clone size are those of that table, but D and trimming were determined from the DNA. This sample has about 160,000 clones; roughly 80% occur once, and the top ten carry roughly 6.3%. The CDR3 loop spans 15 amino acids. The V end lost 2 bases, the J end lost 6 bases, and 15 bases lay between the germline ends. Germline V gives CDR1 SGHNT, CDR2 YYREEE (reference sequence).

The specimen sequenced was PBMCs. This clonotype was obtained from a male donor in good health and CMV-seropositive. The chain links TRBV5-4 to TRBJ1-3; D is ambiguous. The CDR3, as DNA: TGTGCCAGCAGCTTTTCTGCAGGAACGGCAAACACCATATATTTT. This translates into CASSFSAGTANTIYF.